The 18 T cell receptor beta chains below were found in one sample sequenced in a study of CD8 T cells in ankylosing spondylitis. TCRdb reanalysed the 5' RACE reads using MiXCR and keeps one entry per CDR3 protein. The data contain about 360,000 distinct CDR3 sequences, about 14% of them singletons. The sample consisted of blood, either unsorted or a sorted T cell fraction (not recorded which). These receptors all stem from a male donor with ankylosing spondylitis or in good health (not recorded which).

The sample holds a few counts of this clonotype. The rearrangement uses TRBV27 and TRBJ1-6, with TRBD1 matching over 8 bases. The trim removed 6 bases at V and 9 bases at J, leaving 10 bases unmatched. This CDR3 spans 15 amino acids. Germline V gene sequence: CDR1 MNHEY, CDR2 SMNVEV (reference sequence). CDR3 protein: CASSPSWDRRSPLHF. CDR3 DNA: TGTGCCAGCAGCCCCTCATGGGACAGGCGTTCACCCCTCCACTTT.

The sample holds a few counts of this clonotype. The chain uses TRBV13 and TRBJ2-7; D unclear. Trimming shortened V by 1 base and J by 2 bases, and 9 bases separated the two germline ends. Germline loops: CDR1 PRHDT, CDR2 FYEKMQ (reference sequence). This CDR3 has 14 amino acids. CDR3 sequence: CASSLDFFTYEQYF. The CDR3 DNA reads as TGTGCCAGCAGCTTAGATTTTTTCACCTACGAGCAGTACTTC.

The chain joins TRBV5-1 to TRBJ1-3; D gene ambiguous. The V gene lost 0 bases and the J gene lost 0 bases, with 7 bases spanning the gap. The CDR3 totals 15 residues. Germline V CDR1 and CDR2: SGHRS, YFSETQ. In DNA form, the CDR3 reads TGCGCCAGCAGCTTGGGTGTCAGCTCTGGAAACACCATATATTTT. It encodes CASSLGVSSGNTIYF.

This clonotype was counted only a few times. V is TRBV7-2 and J is TRBJ2-1; D possibly matches TRBD1 or TRBD2 (5 bases each). Looked up from germline, CDR1 is SGHTA and CDR2 is FQGNSA. The ends were cut back, 3 bases at V and 10 bases at J, with 7 bases in the middle. CDR3 length: 11 residues. CDR3 amino acids: CASSLGEEQFF. CDR3 sequence (DNA): TGTGCCAGCAGCTTGGGGGAAGAGCAGTTCTTC.

The chain joins TRBV29-1 to TRBJ2-5; no clear D gene. Germline loops: CDR1 SQVTM, CDR2 ANQGSEA. The V end lost 5 bases, the J end lost 1 base, and 11 bases lay between the germline ends. The CDR3 has 13 amino acids. As DNA, the CDR3 is TGCAGCGTTCCGACTGTGGTCCAAGAGACCCAGTACTTC. The encoded protein is CSVPTVVQETQYF.

In its sample, this clonotype was seen a few times. This chain links TRBV12-5 with TRBJ1-1, with D possibly matching TRBD1 (5 bases). This CDR3 is built from 13 residues. Germline-derived CDR1 and CDR2 are LGHNT and FRNRAP. Trimming stripped 5 bases from V and 7 bases from J, with 14 bases between. CDR3 DNA sequence: TGTGCTAGTGGTCCCATGGGGGATATTGAAGCTTTCTTT. It is translated as CASGPMGDIEAFF.

This clonotype has a handful of counts. The rearrangement links TRBV20-1 to TRBJ2-5, with TRBD2 identical over 10 bases. The CDR3 runs to 14 residues. Trimming removed 1 base from V and 5 bases from J; junction bases left unmatched: 4. The germline CDR1 and CDR2 sequences are DFQATT and SNEGSKA (reference sequence). The CDR3 nucleotides read TGCAGTGCTAGAGGGCTAGCGGGGGTTGAGACCCAGTACTTC. Translation: CSARGLAGVETQYF.

DNA for the CDR3: TGCGCCAGCAGCTTGGCTGTGGTTGGGACTGGAGCCGAGCAGTACTTC. It is translated as CASSLAVVGTGAEQYF. The chain links TRBV5-1 to TRBJ2-7; TRBD2 might be the D (6 bases). This CDR3 is 16 amino acids long. Germline CDR1 and CDR2: SGHRS and YFSETQ. V shed 0 bases and J shed 6 bases, with 19 bases lying between them.

V and J are TRBV12-3 or TRBV12-4 and TRBJ1-2, with D possibly being TRBD1 (5 bases). CDR3 length: 13 residues. Between the trimmed V and J ends, which lost 3 bases and 11 bases, there was a span of 16 bases. The DNA of the CDR3 is TGTGCCAGCAGTTTCCTATTGGGGCTAGGGTACACCTTC. Translating gives CASSFLLGLGYTF.

The chain recombines TRBV12-3 or TRBV12-4 with TRBJ2-1, with D uncertain. The CDR3 has 13 amino acids. V dropped 3 bases and J dropped 6 bases, with 9 bases sitting between them. The CDR3 loop reads CASSFQSGNEQFF. The CDR3 nucleotides are TGTGCCAGCAGTTTCCAGAGTGGCAATGAGCAGTTCTTC.

The V gene is TRBV12-3 or TRBV12-4, the J gene TRBJ2-6; TRBD2 matches at 8 bases. V gave up 3 bases and J gave up 5 bases; unmatched junction bases: 3. The CDR3 sequence is 15 residues long. CDR3 DNA sequence: TGTGCCAGCAGTTTTCGGGGGGGTTGGGCCAACGTCCTGACTTTC. This sequence encodes CASSFRGGWANVLTF.

This clonotype was seen a handful of times. This rearrangement joins TRBV4-2 to TRBJ1-2; D might be TRBD1 (6 bases). The CDR3 is 14 residues long. The V end was cut by 3 bases, the J end by 2 bases, with 10 bases between. CDR1 is LGHNA and CDR2 is YNFKEQ in the germline V gene. This chain's CDR3 is CASSHRGANYGYTF. CDR3 DNA sequence: TGTGCCAGCAGCCATCGGGGGGCGAACTATGGCTACACCTTC.

The chain joins TRBV4-2 to TRBJ1-3; D remains unclear. V lost 2 bases to trimming and J lost 0 bases, with 11 bases between them. CDR3 length: 16 amino acids. Germline V gene lookup returns CDR1 LGHNA and CDR2 YNFKEQ. This chain's CDR3 is CASSQTLASSGNTIYF. The CDR3 nucleotides are TGTGCCAGCAGCCAAACCCTCGCTTCCTCTGGAAACACCATATATTTT.

The J gene is TRBJ1-5, the V gene TRBV12-3 or TRBV12-4, with a tentative D call TRBD1 (5 bases). The CDR3 covers 14 residues. V was trimmed by 7 bases and J by 7 bases, leaving 17 bases between them. DNA for the CDR3: TGTGCCAGCACCGGGGGGGGAGGGAGCCAGCCCCAGCATTTT. Protein: CASTGGGGSQPQHF.

This clonotype turned up a few times. The V and J genes are TRBV5-6 and TRBJ1-5, with 7 nucleotides matching TRBD1. Germline lookup yields CDR1 SGHDT and CDR2 YYEEEE. The CDR3 loop spans 14 amino acids. The V and J ends lost 3 bases and 6 bases, in that order; junction bases with no gene match: 6. CDR3 sequence (DNA): TGTGCCAGCAGCTGGAACAGGGGTGCTCAGCCCCAGCATTTT. It yields the protein CASSWNRGAQPQHF.

The sample holds a few counts of this clonotype. This chain connects TRBV15 to TRBJ2-7; 8 positions agree with TRBD2. The CDR3 is made up of 16 amino acids. V lost 0 bases to trimming and J lost 4 bases; unmatched junction nucleotides: 8. Germline V lookup: CDR1 LNHNV, CDR2 YYDKDF (reference sequence). DNA of the CDR3: TGTGCCACCAGCAGAGACCCAGGGGCTAGCGGGTACGAGCAGTACTTC. It translates to CATSRDPGASGYEQYF.

The genes are TRBV20-1 and TRBJ2-1; D might be TRBD2 (6 bases). This CDR3 contains 15 residues. Trimming removed 0 bases at V and 8 bases at J, with 17 bases between. Germline V gives CDR1 DFQATT, CDR2 SNEGSKA (reference sequence). The CDR3 is CSARDAGRSGDEQFF. CDR3 DNA sequence: TGCAGTGCTAGAGATGCAGGGAGGAGTGGGGATGAGCAGTTCTTC.

This clonotype was detected a few times. The rearrangement uses TRBV20-1 and TRBJ2-1; a weak D match, TRBD2 (5 bases). This CDR3 has 14 amino acids. Germline CDR1 reads DFQATT; CDR2 reads SNEGSKA (reference sequence). Trimming removed 5 bases at V and 0 bases at J, with 11 bases between. The CDR3 loop reads CSAPDWSSYNEQFF. The CDR3 nucleotides are TGCAGTGCTCCGGACTGGAGCTCCTACAATGAGCAGTTCTTC.